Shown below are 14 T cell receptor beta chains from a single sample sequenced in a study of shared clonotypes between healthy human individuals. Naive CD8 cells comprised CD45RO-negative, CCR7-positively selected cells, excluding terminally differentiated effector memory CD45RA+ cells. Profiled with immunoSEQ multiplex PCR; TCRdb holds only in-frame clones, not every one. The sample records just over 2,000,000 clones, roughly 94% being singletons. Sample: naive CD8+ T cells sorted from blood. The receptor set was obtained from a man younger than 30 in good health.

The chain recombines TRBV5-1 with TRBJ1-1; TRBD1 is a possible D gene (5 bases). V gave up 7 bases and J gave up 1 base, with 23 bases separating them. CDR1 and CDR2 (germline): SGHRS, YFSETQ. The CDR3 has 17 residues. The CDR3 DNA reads TGCGCCAGCCGTGCCGGGACTCAGACATTCGGGAACACTGAAGCTTTCTTT. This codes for CASRAGTQTFGNTEAFF.

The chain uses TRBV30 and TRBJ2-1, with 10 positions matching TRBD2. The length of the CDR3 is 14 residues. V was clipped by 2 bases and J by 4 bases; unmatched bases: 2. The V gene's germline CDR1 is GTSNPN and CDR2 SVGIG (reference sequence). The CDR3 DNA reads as TGTGCCTGGAGTAGCGGGGGGGGTTACAATGAGCAGTTCTTC. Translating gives CAWSSGGGYNEQFF.

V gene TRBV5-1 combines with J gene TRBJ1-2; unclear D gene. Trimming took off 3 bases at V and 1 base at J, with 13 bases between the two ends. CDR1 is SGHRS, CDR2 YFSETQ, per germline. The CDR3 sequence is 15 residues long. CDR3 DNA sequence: TGCGCCAGCAGCTCCGCTTCACAAAGTAACTATGGCTACACCTTC. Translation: CASSSASQSNYGYTF.

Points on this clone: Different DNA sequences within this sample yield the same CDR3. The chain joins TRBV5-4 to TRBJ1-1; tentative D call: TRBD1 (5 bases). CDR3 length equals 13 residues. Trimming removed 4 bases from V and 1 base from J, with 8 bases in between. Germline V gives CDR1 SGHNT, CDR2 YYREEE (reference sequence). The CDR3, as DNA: TGTGCCAGCAGCCTCGACAGGAACACTGAAGCTTTCTTT. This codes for CASSLDRNTEAFF.

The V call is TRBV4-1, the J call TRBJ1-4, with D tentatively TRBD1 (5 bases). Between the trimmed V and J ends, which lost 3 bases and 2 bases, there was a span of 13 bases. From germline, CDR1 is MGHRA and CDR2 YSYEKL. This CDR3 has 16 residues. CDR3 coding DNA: TGCGCCAGCAGCCATCCTGGGGACTCTACTAATGAAAAACTGTTTTTT. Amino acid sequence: CASSHPGDSTNEKLFF.

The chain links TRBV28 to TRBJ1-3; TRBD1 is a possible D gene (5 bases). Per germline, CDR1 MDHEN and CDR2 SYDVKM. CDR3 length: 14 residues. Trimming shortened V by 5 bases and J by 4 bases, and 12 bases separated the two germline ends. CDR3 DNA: TGTGCCAGCAGTCCCATGGGGGTCGGAAACACCATATATTTT. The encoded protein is CASSPMGVGNTIYF.

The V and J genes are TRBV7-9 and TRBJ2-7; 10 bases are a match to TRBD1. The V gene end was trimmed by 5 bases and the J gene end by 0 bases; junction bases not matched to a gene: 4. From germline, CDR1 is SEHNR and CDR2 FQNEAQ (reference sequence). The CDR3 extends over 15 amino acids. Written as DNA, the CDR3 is TGTGCCAGCAGCGGAGGACAGGGGGACTCCTACGAGCAGTACTTC. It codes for CASSGGQGDSYEQYF.

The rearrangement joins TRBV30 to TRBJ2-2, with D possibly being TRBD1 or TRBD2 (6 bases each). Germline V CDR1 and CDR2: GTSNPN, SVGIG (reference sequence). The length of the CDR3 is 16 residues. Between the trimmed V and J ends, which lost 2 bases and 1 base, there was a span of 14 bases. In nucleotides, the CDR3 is TGTGCCTGGAGTAATATTGAGGGGGGGAACACCGGGGAGCTGTTTTTT. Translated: CAWSNIEGGNTGELFF.

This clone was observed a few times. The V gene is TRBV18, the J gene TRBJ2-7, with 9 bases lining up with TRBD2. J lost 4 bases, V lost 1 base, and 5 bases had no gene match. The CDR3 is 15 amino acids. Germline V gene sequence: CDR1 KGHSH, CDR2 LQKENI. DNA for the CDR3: TGTGCCAGCTCACCACTAGCGGGAGTGCAATACGAGCAGTACTTC. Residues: CASSPLAGVQYEQYF.

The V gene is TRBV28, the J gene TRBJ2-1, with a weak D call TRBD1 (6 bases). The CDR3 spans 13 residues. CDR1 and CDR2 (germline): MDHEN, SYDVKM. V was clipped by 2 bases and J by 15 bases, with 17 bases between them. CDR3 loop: CASSLGDMTNPFF. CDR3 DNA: TGTGCCAGCAGTTTAGGGGACATGACAAACCCGTTCTTC.

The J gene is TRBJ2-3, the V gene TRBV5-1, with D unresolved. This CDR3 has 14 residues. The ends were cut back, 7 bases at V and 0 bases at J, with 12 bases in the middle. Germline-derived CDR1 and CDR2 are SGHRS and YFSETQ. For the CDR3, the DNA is TGCGCCAGCTACTCAGGAATTAGCACAGATACGCAGTATTTT. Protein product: CASYSGISTDTQYF.

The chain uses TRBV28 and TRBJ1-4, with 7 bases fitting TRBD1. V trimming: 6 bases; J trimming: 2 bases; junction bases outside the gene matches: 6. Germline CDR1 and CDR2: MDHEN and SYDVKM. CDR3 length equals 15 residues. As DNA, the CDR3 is TGTGCCAGCAGCCGCCCGGGACAGACTAATGAAAAACTGTTTTTT. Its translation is CASSRPGQTNEKLFF.

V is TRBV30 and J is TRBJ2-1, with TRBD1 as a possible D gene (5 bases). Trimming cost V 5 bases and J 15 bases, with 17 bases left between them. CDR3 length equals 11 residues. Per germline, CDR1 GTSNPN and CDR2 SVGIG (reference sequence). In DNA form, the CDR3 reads TGTGCCTGGTCTTGGGGCGACGATCCGTTCTTC. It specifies CAWSWGDDPFF. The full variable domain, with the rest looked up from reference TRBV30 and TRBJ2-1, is SQTIHQWPATLVQPVGSPLSLECTVEGTSNPNLYWYRQAAGRGLQLLFYSVGIGQISSEVPQNLSASRPQDRQFILSSKKLLLSDSGFYLCAWSWGDDPFFGPGTRLTVL.

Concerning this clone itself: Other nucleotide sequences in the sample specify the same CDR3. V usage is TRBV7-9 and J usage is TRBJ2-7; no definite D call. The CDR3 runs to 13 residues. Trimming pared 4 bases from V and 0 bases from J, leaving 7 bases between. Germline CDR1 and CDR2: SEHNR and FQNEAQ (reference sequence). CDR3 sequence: CASSSGLSYEQYF. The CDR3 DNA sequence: TGTGCCAGCAGCTCGGGTCTCTCCTACGAGCAGTACTTC. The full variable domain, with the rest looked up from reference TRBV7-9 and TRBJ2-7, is DTGVSQNPRHKITKRGQNVTFRCDPISEHNRLYWYRQTLGQGPEFLTYFQNEAQLEKSRLLSDRFSAERPKGSFSTLEIQRTEQGDSAMYLCASSSGLSYEQYFGPGTRLTVT.